A selection of T cell receptor beta chains follows, all from one sample in a study of blood T cell repertoires in COVID-19. The data were produced by immunoSEQ multiplex PCR, yet TCRdb's version contains in-frame clones alone and is incomplete. The sample records 200,000 to 300,000 clones, roughly 87% being singletons. The source material was peripheral blood. These receptor sequences come from a woman aged 25-40 years with acute or convalescent COVID-19. Both conserved end residues are part of each CDR3. The order of the fields is clone size, D gene, CDR3 length, J gene, V gene, CDR3 protein, CDR3 DNA. The D gene is left open where the match is weak. For some rows the clone size is stated as once, few or many, or as a class when expanded; others skip it.

size: -; D: TRBD1; length: 16; J: TRBJ2-3; V: TRBV7-9; CDR3: CASSSPGTGATDTQYF; DNA: TGTGCCAGCAGCTCTCCCGGGACAGGGGCCACAGATACGCAGTATTTT
size: -; D: -; length: 16; J: TRBJ2-3; V: TRBV21-1; CDR3: CASSKKIGTSTDTQYF; DNA: TGTGCCAGCAGCAAAAAGATAGGGACTAGCACAGATACGCAGTATTTT
size: once; D: TRBD2; length: 15; J: TRBJ2-7; V: TRBV23-1; CDR3: CASSLRTREDYEQYF; DNA: TGCGCCAGCAGTCTAAGGACACGGGAGGACTACGAGCAGTACTTC
size: -; D: TRBD1; length: 15; J: TRBJ2-7; V: TRBV5-1; CDR3: CASSPLTGGSYEQYF; DNA: TGCGCCAGCAGTCCGCTGACAGGGGGCTCCTACGAGCAGTACTTC
size: -; D: -; length: 12; J: TRBJ1-2; V: TRBV9; CDR3: CASSAQGGGYTF; DNA: TGTGCCAGCAGCGCGCAGGGTGGTGGCTACACCTTC
size: once; D: TRBD1; length: 15; J: TRBJ2-5; V: TRBV12-5; CDR3: CASGGGQGIQETQYF; DNA: TGTGCTAGTGGTGGCGGACAGGGAATCCAAGAGACCCAGTACTTC
size: -; D: -; length: 15; J: TRBJ1-2; V: TRBV7-9; CDR3: CASSFSINPTYGYTF; DNA: TGTGCCAGCAGCTTTAGCATAAATCCTACATATGGCTACACCTTC
size: -; D: TRBD2; length: 15; J: TRBJ2-7; V: TRBV25-1; CDR3: CASSDPAGPTYEQYF; DNA: TGTGCCAGCAGTGACCCAGCGGGGCCAACCTACGAGCAGTACTTC
size: -; D: TRBD2; length: 16; J: TRBJ2-2; V: TRBV2; CDR3: CASSEDAGANTGELFF; DNA: TGTGCCAGCAGTGAAGATGCGGGGGCGAACACCGGGGAGCTGTTTTTT
size: -; D: -; length: 13; J: TRBJ2-6; V: TRBV11-1; CDR3: CASTGVGANVLTF; DNA: TGTGCCAGCACGGGGGTCGGGGCCAACGTCCTGACTTTC
size: once; D: TRBD2; length: 17; J: TRBJ2-1; V: TRBV2; CDR3: CASSDGTSGRANNEQFF; DNA: TGTGCCAGCAGTGACGGGACTAGCGGGAGGGCCAACAATGAGCAGTTCTTC
size: -; D: TRBD1; length: 13; J: TRBJ1-2; V: TRBV6-5; CDR3: CASRGQGGNGYTF; DNA: TGTGCCAGCAGGGGACAGGGTGGAAATGGCTACACCTTC
size: -; D: TRBD1; length: 14; J: TRBJ2-5; V: TRBV2; CDR3: CASSRQGLQETQYF; DNA: TGTGCCAGCAGCCGACAGGGGCTCCAAGAGACCCAGTACTTC
size: -; D: -; length: 13; J: TRBJ2-5; V: TRBV11-3; CDR3: CASSLDLEETQYF; DNA: TGTGCCAGCAGCTTAGACCTCGAAGAGACCCAGTACTTC
size: -; D: -; length: 17; J: TRBJ2-1; V: TRBV21-1; CDR3: CASSKAGTGGTYNEQFF; DNA: TGTGCCAGCAGCAAAGCAGGGACAGGGGGAACCTACAATGAGCAGTTCTTC
size: -; D: -; length: 13; J: TRBJ1-2; V: TRBV14; CDR3: CASSRVSNYGYTF; DNA: TGTGCCAGCAGCCGAGTTTCTAACTATGGCTACACCTTC
size: -; D: -; length: 15; J: TRBJ2-7; V: TRBV29-1; CDR3: CSVELTETDSYEQYF; DNA: TGCAGCGTTGAACTGACAGAAACCGACTCCTACGAGCAGTACTTC
size: -; D: -; length: 13; J: TRBJ2-3; V: TRBV6-4; CDR3: CASSEQSTDTQYF; DNA: TGTGCCAGCAGTGAACAAAGCACAGATACGCAGTATTTT
size: -; D: TRBD1; length: 15; J: TRBJ2-3; V: TRBV18; CDR3: CASADRWGPTDTQYF; DNA: TGTGCCAGCGCGGACAGGTGGGGACCCACAGATACGCAGTATTTT
size: -; D: TRBD1; length: 18; J: TRBJ2-5; V: TRBV7-9; CDR3: CASSQPDRDSGPQETQYF; DNA: TGTGCCAGCAGTCAACCAGACCGGGACAGCGGACCCCAAGAGACCCAGTACTTC
size: -; D: TRBD2; length: 16; J: TRBJ2-1; V: TRBV29-1; CDR3: CSVDDIAGSSYNEQFF; DNA: TGCAGCGTTGATGATATAGCGGGGAGCTCCTACAATGAGCAGTTCTTC
size: few; D: -; length: 14; J: TRBJ2-7; V: TRBV7-8; CDR3: CASSLGHFSYEQYF; DNA: TGTGCCAGCAGCTTAGGACACTTCTCCTACGAGCAGTACTTC
size: -; D: TRBD1; length: 15; J: TRBJ1-6; V: TRBV4-1; CDR3: CASSQEGTGDSPLHF; DNA: TGCGCCAGCAGCCAAGAGGGGACAGGAGATTCACCCCTCCACTTT
size: -; D: TRBD1; length: 13; J: TRBJ1-1; V: TRBV5-6; CDR3: CASRDQGAPEAFF; DNA: TGTGCCAGCAGGGATCAGGGGGCTCCTGAAGCTTTCTTT
size: -; D: -; length: 16; J: TRBJ2-1; V: TRBV19; CDR3: CASSISGASSYNEQFF; DNA: TGTGCCAGTAGTATTTCTGGAGCTAGCTCCTACAATGAGCAGTTCTTC
size: -; D: -; length: 20; J: TRBJ2-1; V: TRBV24-1; CDR3: CATSDTRQGASGKPRNEQFF; DNA: TGTGCCACCAGTGATACCAGACAGGGGGCTAGCGGGAAGCCGAGGAATGAGCAGTTCTTC
size: -; D: -; length: 14; J: TRBJ2-7; V: TRBV6-1; CDR3: CASSVARGDYEQYF; DNA: TGTGCCAGCAGTGTAGCCCGGGGAGACTACGAGCAGTACTTC
size: -; D: TRBD2; length: 20; J: TRBJ2-3; V: TRBV10-3; CDR3: CAISEFSRFWSGRVTDTQYF; DNA: TGTGCCATCAGTGAGTTTTCCCGGTTCTGGAGCGGGAGGGTCACAGATACGCAGTATTTT
size: -; D: TRBD2; length: 15; J: TRBJ2-1; V: TRBV10-3; CDR3: CAIRLAGGAYNEQFF; DNA: TGTGCCATCAGGCTAGCGGGAGGGGCCTACAATGAGCAGTTCTTC
size: -; D: TRBD1; length: 15; J: TRBJ2-3; V: TRBV7-8; CDR3: CASSLRGTGTDTQYF; DNA: TGTGCCAGCAGCTTAAGAGGGACAGGCACAGATACGCAGTATTTT
size: -; D: -; length: 15; J: TRBJ2-2; V: TRBV6-2/TRBV6-3; CDR3: CASSYPSGLTGELFF; DNA: TGTGCCAGCAGTTACCCCAGTGGGCTCACCGGGGAGCTGTTTTTT
size: once; D: -; length: 15; J: TRBJ1-3; V: TRBV9; CDR3: CASSVGWASGNTIYF; DNA: TGTGCCAGCAGCGTAGGTTGGGCTTCTGGAAACACCATATATTTT
size: -; D: TRBD1; length: 13; J: TRBJ2-7; V: TRBV5-6; CDR3: CASSRTGVYEQYF; DNA: TGTGCCAGCAGCCGGACAGGGGTGTACGAGCAGTACTTC
size: -; D: -; length: 11; J: TRBJ2-1; V: TRBV6-2/TRBV6-3; CDR3: CASSQAREQFF; DNA: TGTGCCAGCAGTCAAGCGCGGGAGCAGTTCTTC
size: -; D: -; length: 16; J: TRBJ2-3; V: TRBV7-5; CDR3: CARRTLDRGLTDTQYF; DNA: TGTGCCAGAAGGACCTTGGACAGGGGCCTCACAGATACGCAGTATTTT
size: -; D: -; length: 16; J: TRBJ1-4; V: TRBV14; CDR3: CASSQRTVATNEKLFF; DNA: TGTGCCAGCAGCCAGCGGACAGTTGCAACTAATGAAAAACTGTTTTTT
size: once; D: -; length: 15; J: TRBJ2-3; V: TRBV5-6; CDR3: CASGTWGRPTDTQYF; DNA: TGTGCCAGTGGGACCTGGGGGCGACCCACAGATACGCAGTATTTT
size: -; D: TRBD2; length: 16; J: TRBJ2-1; V: TRBV7-9; CDR3: CASSLGRSGGNNEQFF; DNA: TGTGCCAGCAGCTTAGGAAGGTCGGGGGGAAACAATGAGCAGTTCTTC
size: few; D: TRBD1; length: 14; J: TRBJ1-2; V: TRBV5-1; CDR3: CASSVGWTGYGYTF; DNA: TGCGCCAGCAGCGTAGGATGGACAGGCTATGGCTACACCTTC
size: -; D: TRBD2; length: 15; J: TRBJ2-1; V: TRBV5-4; CDR3: CASSWGLAGEYEQFF; DNA: TGTGCCAGCAGCTGGGGACTAGCGGGAGAGTATGAGCAGTTCTTC
size: -; D: TRBD2; length: 19; J: TRBJ2-3; V: TRBV19; CDR3: CASSGIAGDQVRRTDTQYF; DNA: TGTGCCAGCAGTGGTATAGCGGGAGATCAAGTCCGCCGCACAGATACGCAGTATTTT
size: -; D: TRBD1; length: 14; J: TRBJ2-7; V: TRBV30; CDR3: CAWSVKGASYEQYF; DNA: TGTGCCTGGAGTGTAAAGGGGGCTTCCTACGAGCAGTACTTC